This TCR beta chain was sequenced for a study of OX40 agonist ivuxolimab in advanced cancers. Across the study: Patients with hepatocellular carcinoma, melanoma, renal cell or head and neck cancer made up the dose-escalation patients. Study results and limitations: Researchers did not determine the expanded peripheral T cells' antigen specificity.

Blood draws occurred at baseline, cycle 4 day 1, and cycle 7 day 1. The table came from immunoSEQ multiplex PCR; TCRdb's copy has only in-frame clones and leaves some out. The table lists around 86,000 clones, approximately 90% of them singletons, with under 0.4% in the top ten. The junction had 14 bases not matched to a gene; V was cut back by 6 bases and J by 5 bases. Germline CDR1 reads SGHDT; CDR2 reads YYEEEE. The CDR3 runs to 16 residues. Only a few counts were recorded for this clone. As yet, its antigen is unknown. The chain has TRBV5-6 and TRBJ2-5, with 9 bases aligning to TRBD2. This sample comprised CD4+ or CD8+ T cells sorted from blood, obtained in a trial of the OX40 agonist ivuxolimab. The TCR sequence derives from an adult with an advanced solid tumor such as melanoma, head and neck, liver or kidney cancer. The CDR3 DNA reads as TGTGCCAGCACCACCCTAGGCGGGAGGGCCGGGGAGACCCAGTACTTC. Translated: CASTTLGGRAGETQYF.